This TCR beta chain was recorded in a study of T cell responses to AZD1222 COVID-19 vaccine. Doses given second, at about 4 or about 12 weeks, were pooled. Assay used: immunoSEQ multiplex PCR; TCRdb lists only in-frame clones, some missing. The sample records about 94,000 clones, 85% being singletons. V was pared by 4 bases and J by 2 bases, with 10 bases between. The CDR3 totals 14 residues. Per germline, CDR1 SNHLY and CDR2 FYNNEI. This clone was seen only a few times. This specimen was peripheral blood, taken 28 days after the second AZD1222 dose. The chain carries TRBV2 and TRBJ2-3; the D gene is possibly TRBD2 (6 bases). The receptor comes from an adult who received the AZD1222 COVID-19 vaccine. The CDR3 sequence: CASSAGGPTDTQYF. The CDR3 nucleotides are TGTGCCAGCAGTGCCGGGGGACCCACAGATACGCAGTATTTT.